Listed below are T cell receptor beta chains from one sample, sequenced in a study of sequential checkpoint blockade in melanoma. Profiled with immunoSEQ multiplex PCR; TCRdb holds only in-frame clones, not every one. The sample yields 5,000 to 6,000 clones, 25% to 30% seen once. The source material was tumor tissue (inferred from file names), sampled from a patient given nivolumab and ipilimumab in sequence. All receptors come from a human donor with melanoma. The CDR3 runs from the conserved cysteine through the conserved F or W. Each record gives: V gene, J gene, D gene, clone size, CDR3 protein, CDR3 DNA. The D gene is left open where the match is weak. Clone size is given for some rows only: seen once, a few or many times, or a class if the clone is expanded.

v_call: TRBV11-3; j_call: TRBJ1-2; d_call: TRBD1; clone_size: many; cdr3_aa: CASSLQPGQGAGGYTF; cdr3_nt: TGTGCCAGCAGCCTCCAGCCGGGACAGGGGGCAGGGGGCTACACCTTC
v_call: TRBV9; j_call: TRBJ2-2; d_call: -; clone_size: few; cdr3_aa: CASSVGNTGELFF; cdr3_nt: TGTGCCAGCAGCGTAGGTAACACCGGGGAGCTGTTTTTT
v_call: TRBV9; j_call: TRBJ1-3; d_call: -; clone_size: few; cdr3_aa: CASSERRGNTIYF; cdr3_nt: TGTGCCAGCAGCGAGAGAAGGGGAAACACCATATATTTT
v_call: TRBV11-3; j_call: TRBJ2-3; d_call: -; clone_size: few; cdr3_aa: CASSPSGGGRTDTQYF; cdr3_nt: TGTGCCAGCAGCCCCTCAGGGGGGGGTAGGACAGATACGCAGTATTTT
v_call: TRBV11-3; j_call: TRBJ1-2; d_call: -; clone_size: many; cdr3_aa: CASRLSGQNYGYTF; cdr3_nt: TGTGCCAGCAGGCTCAGTGGACAGAACTATGGCTACACCTTC
v_call: TRBV6-8; j_call: TRBJ1-1; d_call: -; clone_size: medium-sized; cdr3_aa: CASSQTGYTEAFF; cdr3_nt: TGTGCCAGCAGTCAAACAGGGTACACTGAAGCTTTCTTT
v_call: TRBV9; j_call: TRBJ2-3; d_call: -; clone_size: -; cdr3_aa: CASSVDGTDTQYF; cdr3_nt: TGTGCCAGCAGCGTAGATGGGACAGATACGCAGTATTTT
v_call: TRBV9; j_call: TRBJ2-3; d_call: -; clone_size: medium-sized; cdr3_aa: CASSVEVWHTDTQYF; cdr3_nt: TGTGCCAGCAGCGTAGAGGTCTGGCACACAGATACGCAGTATTTT
v_call: TRBV5-1; j_call: TRBJ2-1; d_call: TRBD1; clone_size: -; cdr3_aa: CASSSPRGQGRNEQFF; cdr3_nt: TGCGCCAGCAGCTCCCCCAGGGGACAGGGTAGAAATGAGCAGTTCTTC
v_call: TRBV19; j_call: TRBJ1-1; d_call: -; clone_size: -; cdr3_aa: CASSIGRDNTEAFF; cdr3_nt: TGTGCCAGTAGTATTGGACGGGATAACACTGAAGCTTTCTTT
v_call: TRBV18; j_call: TRBJ2-2; d_call: -; clone_size: few; cdr3_aa: CASSPKGGTGELFF; cdr3_nt: TGTGCCAGCTCACCGAAGGGAGGCACCGGGGAGCTGTTTTTT
v_call: TRBV11-3; j_call: TRBJ2-3; d_call: -; clone_size: few; cdr3_aa: CASSLRSGAPSTDTQYF; cdr3_nt: TGTGCCAGCAGCTTAAGATCAGGGGCCCCAAGCACAGATACGCAGTATTTT
v_call: TRBV18; j_call: TRBJ2-7; d_call: -; clone_size: -; cdr3_aa: CASSPFPGSYEQYF; cdr3_nt: TGTGCCAGCTCACCATTTCCAGGGTCCTACGAGCAGTACTTC
v_call: TRBV6-8; j_call: TRBJ2-1; d_call: -; clone_size: large; cdr3_aa: CASSYKLAYNEQFF; cdr3_nt: TGTGCCAGCAGTTACAAACTAGCCTACAATGAGCAGTTCTTC
v_call: TRBV29-1; j_call: TRBJ2-7; d_call: -; clone_size: -; cdr3_aa: CSVSQGSSEQYF; cdr3_nt: TGCAGCGTTAGTCAGGGATCTTCCGAGCAGTACTTC
v_call: TRBV30; j_call: TRBJ2-3; d_call: TRBD2; clone_size: -; cdr3_aa: CAWAGDSAGDTQYF; cdr3_nt: TGTGCCTGGGCGGGGGATAGCGCAGGAGATACGCAGTATTTT
v_call: TRBV28; j_call: TRBJ2-3; d_call: TRBD2; clone_size: -; cdr3_aa: CASSARLAGTTDTQYF; cdr3_nt: TGTGCCAGCAGTGCTCGACTAGCGGGGACCACAGATACGCAGTATTTT
v_call: TRBV6-8; j_call: TRBJ2-7; d_call: TRBD2; clone_size: few; cdr3_aa: CASSYSGRFYEQYF; cdr3_nt: TGTGCCAGCAGCTACAGCGGGAGGTTCTACGAGCAGTACTTC
v_call: TRBV15; j_call: TRBJ2-7; d_call: TRBD2; clone_size: -; cdr3_aa: CATSTELAGHYEQYF; cdr3_nt: TGTGCCACCAGCACCGAACTAGCGGGGCACTACGAGCAGTACTTC
v_call: TRBV6-8; j_call: TRBJ2-5; d_call: TRBD1; clone_size: -; cdr3_aa: CASRARDRVHETQYF; cdr3_nt: TGTGCCAGCAGGGCAAGGGACAGGGTCCATGAGACCCAGTACTTC
v_call: TRBV30; j_call: TRBJ1-1; d_call: TRBD1; clone_size: few; cdr3_aa: CAWNRQGGTEAFF; cdr3_nt: TGTGCCTGGAACAGACAGGGTGGAACTGAAGCTTTCTTT
v_call: TRBV9; j_call: TRBJ2-3; d_call: TRBD1; clone_size: many; cdr3_aa: CASSLQGTGTGTDTQYF; cdr3_nt: TGTGCCAGCAGCCTTCAAGGGACAGGGACAGGCACAGATACGCAGTATTTT
v_call: TRBV5-1; j_call: TRBJ2-2; d_call: -; clone_size: -; cdr3_aa: CASSLLGATAGELFF; cdr3_nt: TGCGCCAGCAGCCTCCTGGGGGCGACGGCCGGGGAGCTGTTTTTT
v_call: TRBV11-3; j_call: TRBJ1-5; d_call: -; clone_size: many; cdr3_aa: CASSLGGGEGQPQHF; cdr3_nt: TGTGCCAGCAGCTTAGGGGGGGGAGAGGGTCAGCCCCAGCATTTT
v_call: TRBV28; j_call: TRBJ1-5; d_call: -; clone_size: few; cdr3_aa: CASSFRGGEQPQHF; cdr3_nt: TGTGCCAGCAGTTTTCGGGGCGGGGAACAGCCCCAGCATTTT
v_call: TRBV30; j_call: TRBJ1-1; d_call: -; clone_size: -; cdr3_aa: CAWMRVGPEAFF; cdr3_nt: TGTGCCTGGATGCGGGTAGGGCCTGAAGCTTTCTTT
v_call: TRBV18; j_call: TRBJ2-1; d_call: TRBD2; clone_size: -; cdr3_aa: CASSPPSGRADNEQFF; cdr3_nt: TGTGCCAGCTCACCCCCTAGCGGGAGGGCCGACAATGAGCAGTTCTTC
v_call: TRBV18; j_call: TRBJ2-7; d_call: -; clone_size: -; cdr3_aa: CASSPDSGPTEQYF; cdr3_nt: TGTGCCAGCTCACCAGACAGCGGTCCTACGGAGCAGTACTTC
v_call: TRBV5-1; j_call: TRBJ2-6; d_call: -; clone_size: few; cdr3_aa: CASSLYPRVSLSGANVLTF; cdr3_nt: TGCGCCAGCAGCTTATATCCCAGGGTCTCGTTATCTGGGGCCAACGTCCTGACTTTC
v_call: TRBV6-8; j_call: TRBJ2-3; d_call: -; clone_size: -; cdr3_aa: CASSPRGVVDTQYF; cdr3_nt: TGTGCCAGCAGCCCCCGCGGGGTGGTAGATACGCAGTATTTT